The 17 T cell receptor beta chains below all came from one sample that was sequenced in a study of T cells in Graves' hyperthyroidism and ophthalmopathy. Amplified TCR beta CDR3 regions derived from RNA transcripts. In the first-round RT-PCR of the TCR CDR3, the HTBI primer set was used. TCRdb reprocessed the multiplex PCR reads via MiXCR and lists one record per CDR3 protein. The sample gives some 360,000 distinct CDR3 sequences, over 11% of which show up once; 9.5% to 11% is in the top ten. Source material: blood. These receptors were collected from a woman aged 60 to 75 with Graves' hyperthyroidism.

This sequence joins TRBV29-1 and TRBJ1-2; a possible D gene is TRBD1 (5 bases). The CDR3 has 13 amino acids. Germline V gene lookup returns CDR1 SQVTM and CDR2 ANQGSEA. V lost 1 base, J lost 5 bases, and 11 bases lay in between. CDR3 loop: CSVEVGTDYGYTF. CDR3 in DNA: TGCAGCGTTGAAGTGGGGACTGATTATGGCTACACCTTC.

In its sample, this clonotype was seen many times. The genes are TRBV5-6 and TRBJ2-7; the match to TRBD2 covers 15 bases. CDR3 length: 16 residues. Germline lookup yields CDR1 SGHDT and CDR2 YYEEEE. The V and J ends lost 0 bases and 6 bases, in that order; junction bases with no gene match: 4. This CDR3 reads CASSLGPGLAGGEQYF. Here the CDR3 DNA reads TGTGCCAGCAGCTTGGGACCGGGACTAGCGGGAGGCGAGCAGTACTTC.

V gene TRBV9 combines with J gene TRBJ1-2, with D perhaps TRBD1 (6 bases). Deletions cut 3 bases from V and 7 bases from J, with 10 bases between. CDR3 length equals 12 residues. The germline CDR1 and CDR2 sequences are SGDLS and YYNGEE. The CDR3 nucleotides are TGTGCCAGCAGCGCACAGGGTTTTGGCTACACCTTC. The encoded protein is CASSAQGFGYTF.

This clonotype was counted ten times or more. The chain links TRBV24-1 to TRBJ2-7; D call uncertain. Trimming left V 3 bases short and J 5 bases short, with 7 bases between. The germline gives CDR1 KGHDR, CDR2 SFDVKD. This CDR3 spans 12 amino acids. CDR3 loop: CATSDAVHEQYF. Here the CDR3 DNA reads TGTGCCACCAGTGATGCCGTCCACGAGCAGTACTTC.

As regards this clonotype: This could be a read error, since a much larger clone is one nucleotide away. The V gene is TRBV18, the J gene TRBJ2-3, with D perhaps TRBD1 (5 bases). Trimming stripped 5 bases from V and 4 bases from J, with 16 bases between. The length of the CDR3 is 15 residues. CDR1 and CDR2 (germline): KGHSH, LQKENI. The CDR3 region is CASSAQQEGPDTQYF. In nucleotides, the CDR3 is TGTGCCAGCTCAGCACAACAGGAAGGGCCAGATACGCAGTATTTT.

In this sample, this clonotype turned up a few times. The rearrangement links TRBV27 to TRBJ2-1, with 8 positions matching TRBD2. Germline trimming cut 5 bases from V and 2 bases from J; bases unmatched to any gene: 2. In germline, CDR1 is MNHEY, CDR2 SMNVEV (reference sequence). The CDR3 contains 14 residues. The chain's CDR3 is CASSKAGAYNEQFF. CDR3 sequence (DNA): TGTGCCAGCAGTAAAGCGGGAGCCTACAATGAGCAGTTCTTC.

V usage is TRBV3-1 and J usage is TRBJ1-2; 7 bases are a match to TRBD1. The V gene's germline CDR1 is LGHDT and CDR2 YNNKEL (reference sequence). V lost 1 base, J lost 3 bases, and 5 bases stayed unmatched. This CDR3 spans 15 amino acids. CDR3 residues: CASSQGRGLDYGYTF. Written as DNA, the CDR3 is TGTGCCAGCAGCCAAGGAAGGGGGCTCGACTATGGCTACACCTTC.

V gene TRBV28 combines with J gene TRBJ1-2; 8 nucleotides agree with TRBD1. The CDR3 runs to 15 residues. Germline values: CDR1 MDHEN, CDR2 SYDVKM. V lost 3 bases, J lost 6 bases, and 9 bases stayed unmatched. Here the CDR3 reads CASSFQGQGRHGYTF. In DNA form, the CDR3 reads TGTGCCAGCAGTTTTCAAGGACAGGGCCGTCATGGCTACACCTTC.

This clonotype came up many times. The gene calls are TRBV5-1 and TRBJ1-1; D is unresolved. This CDR3 region has 15 residues. Trimming took off 0 bases at V and 4 bases at J, with 13 bases between the two ends. Germline V lookup: CDR1 SGHRS, CDR2 YFSETQ. The CDR3 nucleotides read TGCGCCAGCAGCTTGGGGACGCTGTTGGCCACTGAAGCTTTCTTT. It codes for CASSLGTLLATEAFF.

The V and J genes are TRBV19 and TRBJ1-1; 7 bases line up with TRBD1. J lost 8 bases, V lost 5 bases, and 5 bases had no gene match. CDR3 length equals 12 residues. Germline V gene sequence: CDR1 LNHDA, CDR2 SQIVND (reference sequence). The CDR3 region has the DNA TGTGCCAGTAGTGAGGGACAGCTAGAAGCTTTCTTT. Amino acid sequence: CASSEGQLEAFF. The whole variable domain, filled in from reference TRBV19 and TRBJ1-1, reads DGGITQSPKYLFRKEGQNVTLSCEQNLNHDAMYWYRQDPGQGLRLIYYSQIVNDFQKGDIAEGYSVSREKKESFPLTVTSAQKNPTAFYLCASSEGQLEAFFGQGTRLTVV.

The sample holds a few counts of this clonotype. This sequence joins TRBV20-1 and TRBJ2-7; tentatively, D is TRBD2 (5 bases). The CDR3 is made up of 13 amino acids. CDR1 is DFQATT, CDR2 SNEGSKA, per germline (reference sequence). Trimming shortened V by 3 bases and J by 4 bases, and 13 bases separated the two germline ends. CDR3 loop: CSASLVTGYEQYF. DNA for the CDR3: TGCAGTGCTAGTCTCGTTACGGGATACGAGCAGTACTTC.

This clonotype was observed at least ten times. The gene calls are TRBV7-3 and TRBJ2-7; 9 bases agree with TRBD2. V lost 1 base to trimming and J lost 2 bases; unmatched junction nucleotides: 3. The CDR3 loop spans 15 amino acids. The V gene's germline CDR1 is SGHTA and CDR2 FQGTGA. The CDR3 protein is CASSLMAGGTYEQYF. The CDR3 DNA follows: TGTGCCAGCAGCTTAATGGCGGGGGGGACCTACGAGCAGTACTTC.

This clonotype appeared many times. The V call is TRBV7-3, the J call TRBJ2-1; 7 nucleotides match TRBD1. Looked up from germline, CDR1 is SGHTA and CDR2 is FQGTGA. The ends lost 4 bases at V and 9 bases at J; junction bases unmatched: 9. CDR3 length: 14 amino acids. CDR3 region: CASSSPDRMGEQFF. In DNA form, the CDR3 reads TGTGCCAGCAGCTCTCCGGACAGGATGGGTGAGCAGTTCTTC.

The V and J genes are TRBV12-3 or TRBV12-4 and TRBJ2-1, with 10 bases identical to TRBD2. CDR3 length: 18 residues. V lost 5 bases and J lost 1; bases outside the gene matches: 11. The CDR3 here is CASSPLRLAGESYNEQFF. The CDR3 nucleotides read TGTGCCAGCAGTCCCCTCCGGCTAGCGGGAGAATCCTACAATGAGCAGTTCTTC.

This clonotype was counted at least ten times. The chain joins TRBV3-1 to TRBJ2-3, with D possibly TRBD1 on 5 matching bases. Between the trimmed V and J ends, which lost 1 base and 6 bases, there was a span of 8 bases. This CDR3 has 13 residues. The germline gives CDR1 LGHDT, CDR2 YNNKEL (reference sequence). The CDR3 region is CASSQVRGDTQYF. CDR3 bases: TGTGCCAGCAGCCAAGTTAGGGGCGATACGCAGTATTTT.

The table lists this clonotype with many counts. This rearrangement joins TRBV5-4 to TRBJ2-7; D is possibly TRBD2 (5 bases). The CDR3 runs 14 residues. V was clipped by 3 bases and J by 3 bases, with 13 bases between them. CDR1 is SGHNT and CDR2 is YYREEE in the germline V gene (reference sequence). In DNA form, the CDR3 reads TGTGCCAGCAGCTCCTGGACTGGGAGCTACGAGCAGTACTTC. Residues: CASSSWTGSYEQYF.

V usage is TRBV11-2 and J usage is TRBJ1-2; 7 bases are a match to TRBD1. The CDR3 is made up of 14 amino acids. V was pared by 8 bases and J by 8 bases, with 14 bases of the junction left unmatched. The V gene's germline CDR1 is SGHAT and CDR2 FQNNGV. DNA for the CDR3: TGTGCCAGCGCGTCCAGGGGGATTTTGGGCGGCTACACCTTC. Amino acid sequence: CASASRGILGGYTF.